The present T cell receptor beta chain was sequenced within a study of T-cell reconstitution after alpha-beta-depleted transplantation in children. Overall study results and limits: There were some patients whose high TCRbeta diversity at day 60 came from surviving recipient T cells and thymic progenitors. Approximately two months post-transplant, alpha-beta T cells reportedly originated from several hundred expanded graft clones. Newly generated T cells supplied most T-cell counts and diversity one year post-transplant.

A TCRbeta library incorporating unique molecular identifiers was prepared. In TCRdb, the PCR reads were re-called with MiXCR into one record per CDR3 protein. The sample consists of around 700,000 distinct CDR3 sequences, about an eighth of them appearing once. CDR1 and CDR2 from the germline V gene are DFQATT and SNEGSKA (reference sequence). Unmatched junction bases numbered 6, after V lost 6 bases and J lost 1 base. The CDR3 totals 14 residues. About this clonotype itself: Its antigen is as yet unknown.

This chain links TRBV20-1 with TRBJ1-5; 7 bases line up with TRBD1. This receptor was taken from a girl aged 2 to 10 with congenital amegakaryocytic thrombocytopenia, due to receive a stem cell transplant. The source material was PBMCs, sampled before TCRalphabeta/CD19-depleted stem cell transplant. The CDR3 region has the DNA TGCAGTGCGCACACAGGGGAGAGCAATCAGCCCCAGCATTTT. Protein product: CSAHTGESNQPQHF.